This entry lists 7 T cell receptor beta chains sequenced from one sample in a study of neoadjuvant nivolumab and ipilimumab in lung cancer. Sequenced by immunoSEQ multiplex PCR; TCRdb stores in-frame clones only, minus some. The sample has some 29,000 clones, more than 80% seen once. This specimen consisted of tumor tissue, obtained after neoadjuvant nivolumab, alone or with ipilimumab, at or shortly before surgery. The receptors shown here come from an adult with non-small cell lung cancer.

The V call is TRBV28, the J call TRBJ2-6; tentatively, D is TRBD1 or TRBD2 (5 bases each). Deletions cut 5 bases from V and 0 bases from J, with 14 bases between. The CDR3 runs 17 residues. Germline-derived CDR1 and CDR2 are MDHEN and SYDVKM. For the CDR3, the DNA is TGTGCCAGCAGTCCCCAGCAGGGAGTCTCTGGGGCCAACGTCCTGACTTTC. Translation gives CASSPQQGVSGANVLTF.

The DNA of the CDR3 is TGTGCCAGCAGCTTAAGGGCAGGGGGAGGGAACACTGAAGCTTTCTTT. It codes for CASSLRAGGGNTEAFF. The chain joins TRBV11-1 to TRBJ1-1, with 7 bases that match TRBD1. CDR1 and CDR2 from the germline V gene are SGHAT and FQDESV (reference sequence). The CDR3 is made up of 16 amino acids. Trimming removed 2 bases from V and 1 base from J; junction bases left unmatched: 7.

The V call is TRBV7-9, the J call TRBJ2-7; TRBD2 matches 8 bases. The V gene's germline CDR1 is SEHNR and CDR2 FQNEAQ (reference sequence). V was pared by 5 bases and J by 2 bases, with 8 bases of the junction left unmatched. CDR3 length: 15 amino acids. As DNA, the CDR3 is TGTGCCAGCAGCCTCTCGAGCGGGAGACCCTACGAGCAGTACTTC. Its protein is CASSLSSGRPYEQYF.

The chain carries TRBV13 and TRBJ1-4; 7 nucleotides align to TRBD1. Trimming took 7 bases from V and 3 from J; bases not matched to a gene: 5. The CDR3 totals 14 residues. Germline V lookup: CDR1 PRHDT, CDR2 FYEKMQ (reference sequence). This chain's CDR3 is CASTNRGPNEKLFF. CDR3 DNA: TGTGCCAGCACTAATAGGGGGCCTAATGAAAAACTGTTTTTT.

The chain joins TRBV7-2 to TRBJ2-7; the D gene is possibly TRBD1 (5 bases). The CDR3 length is 18 residues. Germline CDR1 and CDR2: SGHTA and FQGNSA. Trimming left V 4 bases short and J 5 bases short, with 27 bases between. The CDR3, as DNA: TGTGCCAGCAGCTCCCCTGATTTCGTAGGCAGGGTTATCCACGAGCAGTACTTC. It is translated as CASSSPDFVGRVIHEQYF. Full variable domain (outside the CDR3, taken from reference TRBV7-2 and TRBJ2-7): GAGVSQSPSNKVTEKGKDVELRCDPISGHTALYWYRQSLGQGLEFLIYFQGNSAPDKSGLPSDRFSAERTGGSVSTLTIQRTQQEDSAVYLCASSSPDFVGRVIHEQYFGPGTRLTVT.

With regard to this clone: The junction and the germline gene differ at one end; a read error may be behind it. The rearrangement uses TRBV6-1 and TRBJ2-7, with 11 bases aligning to TRBD2. The length of the CDR3 is 15 residues. Germline CDR1 is MNHNS and CDR2 is SASEGT. CDR3 in DNA: TGTGCCAGCAGAGAAGCAACTAGCGGGAGTTACGAGCAGTACTTC. As protein: CASREATSGSYEQYF.

V gene TRBV25-1 combines with J gene TRBJ2-3, with 10 bases aligning to TRBD2. V was pared by 2 bases and J by 4 bases, with 6 bases of the junction left unmatched. The CDR3 extends over 16 amino acids. CDR1 and CDR2 (germline): MGHDK, SYGVNS. The CDR3 DNA reads TGTGCCAGCAGTGAAGTTCTAGCGGGAGAACCAGATACGCAGTATTTT. Its translation is CASSEVLAGEPDTQYF. Full variable domain (remainder filled in from reference TRBV25-1 and TRBJ2-3): EADIYQTPRYLVIGTGKKITLECSQTMGHDKMYWYQQDPGMELHLIHYSYGVNSTEKGDLSSESTVSRIRTEHFPLTLESARPSHTSQYLCASSEVLAGEPDTQYFGPGTRLTVL.